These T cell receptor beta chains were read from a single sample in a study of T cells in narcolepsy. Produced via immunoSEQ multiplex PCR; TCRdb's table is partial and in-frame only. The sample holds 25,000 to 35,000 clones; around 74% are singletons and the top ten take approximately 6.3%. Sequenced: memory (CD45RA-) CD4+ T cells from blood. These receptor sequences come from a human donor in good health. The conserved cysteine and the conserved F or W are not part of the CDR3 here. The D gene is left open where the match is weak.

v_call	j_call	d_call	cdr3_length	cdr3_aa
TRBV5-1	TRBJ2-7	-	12	ASKVGSSGYEQY
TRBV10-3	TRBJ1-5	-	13	AISVGEGSNQPQH
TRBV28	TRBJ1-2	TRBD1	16	ASSFSFQGGIVAHGYT
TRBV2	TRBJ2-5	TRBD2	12	ASMRGLAAKAQY
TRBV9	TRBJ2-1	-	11	ASSVAEYNEQF
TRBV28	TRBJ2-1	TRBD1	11	AGLSGQGGEQF
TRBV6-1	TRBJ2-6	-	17	ASSDRAPGGLSGANVLT
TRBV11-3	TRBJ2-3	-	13	ASSPGRPGTDTQY
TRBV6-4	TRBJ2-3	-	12	ASSPFWGADTQY
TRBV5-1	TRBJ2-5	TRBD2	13	ASSLTGGSQETQY
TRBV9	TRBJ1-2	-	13	ASSSLRHSNYGYT
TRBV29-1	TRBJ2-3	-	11	SVEETEGRPQY
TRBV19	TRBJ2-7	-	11	ASKDWGDYEQY
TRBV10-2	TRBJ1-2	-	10	ASSGAGGGYT
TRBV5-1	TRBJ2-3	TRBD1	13	ASSKDRGDTDTQY
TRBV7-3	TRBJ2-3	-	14	ASSPRSGPGTDTQY
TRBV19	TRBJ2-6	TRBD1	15	ASSMGTGSSGANVLT
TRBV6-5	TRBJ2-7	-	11	ASSYSRLYEQY
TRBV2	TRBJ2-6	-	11	ASSEGGANVLT
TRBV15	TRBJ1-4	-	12	ATSRAGNTGKLF
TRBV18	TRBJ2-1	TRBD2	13	ASSPNGGGASEQF
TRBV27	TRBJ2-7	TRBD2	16	ASSLFSGGPGSSYEQY
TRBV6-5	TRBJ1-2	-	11	ASTGHKDYGYT
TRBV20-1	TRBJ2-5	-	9	SPIPKETQY
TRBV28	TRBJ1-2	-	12	ATENRVVGYGYT
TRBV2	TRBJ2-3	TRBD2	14	ASSPTSGMYKDTQY
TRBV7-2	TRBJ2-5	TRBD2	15	ASSLGQAGGPQETQY
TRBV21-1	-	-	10	ASSKEKYEQY
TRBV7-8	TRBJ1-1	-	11	ASSPHMNTEAF
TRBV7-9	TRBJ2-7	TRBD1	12	ASSSGGWTYEQY
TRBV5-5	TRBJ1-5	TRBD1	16	ASSAGQGVFGITQPQH
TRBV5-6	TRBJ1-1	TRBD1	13	ASSLVVRGTNEAF
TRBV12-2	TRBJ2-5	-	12	ASRLGDPQETQY
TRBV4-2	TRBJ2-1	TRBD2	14	ASSQGYGRDYNEQF
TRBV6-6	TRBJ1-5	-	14	ASSYQSVRSNQPQH
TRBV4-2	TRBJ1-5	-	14	ASSQVGQVNNQPQH
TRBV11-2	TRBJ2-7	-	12	ASRPAHRANEQY
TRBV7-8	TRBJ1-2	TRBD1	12	ASRTDRGVGGYT
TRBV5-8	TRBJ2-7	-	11	ASSSTPIEEQY
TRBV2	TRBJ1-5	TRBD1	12	ASSEPQGDQPQH